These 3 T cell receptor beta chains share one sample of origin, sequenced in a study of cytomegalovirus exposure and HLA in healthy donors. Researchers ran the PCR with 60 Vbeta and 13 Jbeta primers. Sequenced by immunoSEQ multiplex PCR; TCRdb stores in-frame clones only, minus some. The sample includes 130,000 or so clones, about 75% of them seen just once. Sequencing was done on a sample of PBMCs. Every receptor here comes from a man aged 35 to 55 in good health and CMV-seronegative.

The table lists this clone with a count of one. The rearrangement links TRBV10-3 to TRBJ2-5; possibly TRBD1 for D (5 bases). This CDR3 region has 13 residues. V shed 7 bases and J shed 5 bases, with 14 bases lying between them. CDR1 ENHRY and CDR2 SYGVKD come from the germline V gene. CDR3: CAITMTAQETQYF. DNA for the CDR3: TGTGCCATCACCATGACAGCACAGGAGACCCAGTACTTC.

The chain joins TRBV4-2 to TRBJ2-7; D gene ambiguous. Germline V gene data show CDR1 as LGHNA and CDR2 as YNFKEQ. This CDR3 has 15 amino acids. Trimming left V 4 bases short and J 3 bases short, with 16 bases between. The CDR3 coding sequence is TGTGCCAGCAGCCGCCTGACTGGAGCAGACTACGAGCAGTACTTC. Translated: CASSRLTGADYEQYF.

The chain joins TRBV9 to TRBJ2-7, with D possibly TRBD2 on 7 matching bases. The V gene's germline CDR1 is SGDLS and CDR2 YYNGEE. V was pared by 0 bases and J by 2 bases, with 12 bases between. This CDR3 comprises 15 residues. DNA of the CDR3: TGTGCCAGCAGCGTAGGGGGGGGCGCAACCTACGAGCAGTACTTC. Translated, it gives CASSVGGGATYEQYF.